Given below is one T cell receptor (beta chain) in context. This CDR3 spans 12 amino acids. Between the trimmed V and J ends, which lost 4 bases and 2 bases, there was a span of 5 bases. CDR1 and CDR2 from the germline V gene are MNHNY and SVGAGI (reference sequence). The data derive from a study of control samples from healthy donors and cancer patients. The protocol was immunoSEQ multiplex PCR, while the TCRdb copy is restricted to in-frame clones and leaves out a portion. The profile covers approximately 60,000 clones, with less than 95% appearing a single time and approximately 0.95% taken by the ten largest.

This sequence originates from a man aged 25 to 45 with colorectal cancer. Material: PBMCs. V gene TRBV6-6 combines with J gene TRBJ2-5; D remains ambiguous. The CDR3 sequence is CASSWLQETQYF. The CDR3 DNA reads TGTGCCAGCAGTTGGTTACAAGAGACCCAGTACTTC.